The 13 T cell receptor beta chains presented below share a single source sample, sequenced in a study of T cell changes during pregnancy in multiple sclerosis. Assay used: immunoSEQ multiplex PCR; TCRdb lists only in-frame clones, some missing. The sample lists roughly 15,000 clones; approximately 81% were seen once. Specimen: CD8+ T cells from peripheral blood mononuclear cells, collected in the third trimester of pregnancy. All receptors derive from a female donor in good health, enrolled as a control in a pregnancy study.

This clone has at least ten counts. The chain uses TRBV18 and TRBJ1-1; D is uncertain. V was trimmed by 4 bases and J by 5 bases, leaving 8 bases between them. The length of the CDR3 is 12 residues. Germline V lookup: CDR1 KGHSH, CDR2 LQKENI. This CDR3 reads CASSLRWTEAFF. In DNA form, the CDR3 reads TGTGCCAGCTCACTGAGGTGGACTGAAGCTTTCTTT.

The chain combines TRBV7-9 with TRBJ2-1; D call uncertain. The CDR3 is made up of 10 amino acids. In germline, CDR1 is SEHNR, CDR2 FQNEAQ (reference sequence). Deletions cut 2 bases from V and 9 bases from J, with 2 bases between. The CDR3 is CASSLLEQFF. The CDR3 DNA is TGTGCCAGCAGCTTACTTGAGCAGTTCTTC.

The table lists this clone with a few counts. The chain recombines TRBV4-3 with TRBJ2-1; no reliable D call. CDR3 length: 15 amino acids. Germline V gene data show CDR1 as LGHNA and CDR2 as YSLEER. V lost 0 bases and J 7 bases, leaving 13 bases between the germline ends. The CDR3 bases are TGCGCCAGCAGCCAAGAGCTATTCGTAGAAAATGAGCAGTTCTTC. Protein product: CASSQELFVENEQFF.

This clone was seen more than once but under ten times. The chain joins TRBV19 to TRBJ2-2, with 7 bases matching TRBD2. This CDR3 contains 14 residues. In germline, CDR1 is LNHDA, CDR2 SQIVND (reference sequence). V lost 3 bases to trimming and J lost 6 bases; unmatched junction nucleotides: 4. This CDR3 reads CASSMWGGSGELFF. Written as DNA, the CDR3 is TGTGCCAGTAGTATGTGGGGGGGTTCCGGGGAGCTGTTTTTT.

V usage is TRBV6-5 and J usage is TRBJ1-3; D is perhaps TRBD1 (5 bases). V shed 2 bases and J shed 0 bases, with 11 bases lying between them. Germline CDR1 MNHEY, CDR2 SVGAGI. The CDR3 consists of 16 residues. In nucleotides, the CDR3 is TGTGCCAGCAGTTACAGCAGGGCCAGCTCTGGAAACACCATATATTTT. Protein sequence: CASSYSRASSGNTIYF.

V is TRBV19 and J is TRBJ2-7; D unresolved. The CDR3 loop spans 14 amino acids. CDR1 and CDR2 (germline): LNHDA, SQIVND (reference sequence). Trimming pared 3 bases from V and 1 base from J, leaving 10 bases between. Written as DNA, the CDR3 is TGTGCCAGTAGTATTGATGCGGAGTCCTACGAGCAGTACTTC. It encodes CASSIDAESYEQYF.

This clone was seen a single time. V is TRBV7-2 and J is TRBJ2-3; D possibly corresponds to TRBD2 (5 bases). CDR1 and CDR2 (germline): SGHTA, FQGNSA. V shed 0 bases and J shed 4 bases, with 8 bases lying between them. CDR3 size: 14 residues. In DNA form, the CDR3 reads TGTGCCAGCAGCTTAGCGAGGGTCCCAGATACGCAGTATTTT. Amino acids: CASSLARVPDTQYF.

The sample holds a few counts of this clone. This chain uses TRBV9 with TRBJ1-2; D remains ambiguous. Trimming shortened V by 3 bases and J by 6 bases, and 12 bases separated the two germline ends. The CDR3 has 13 amino acids. CDR1 SGDLS and CDR2 YYNGEE come from the germline V gene. CDR3 bases: TGTGCCAGCAGCGGTCTGAGGGCCCATGGCTACACCTTC. As protein: CASSGLRAHGYTF.

V gene TRBV6-1 combines with J gene TRBJ2-7; TRBD2 agrees at 13 bases. The CDR3 is made up of 12 amino acids. Trimming at V came to 11 bases and at J to 5 bases, leaving 3 bases not matched to a gene. Per the germline V gene, CDR1 is MNHNS and CDR2 is SASEGT. CDR3 protein: CAAGLAGDEQYF. The CDR3 region has the DNA TGTGCCGCCGGACTAGCGGGAGACGAGCAGTACTTC.

This chain connects TRBV14 to TRBJ2-1; D call uncertain. This CDR3 comprises 11 residues. The germline CDR1 and CDR2 sequences are SGHDN and FVKESK. Trimming cost V 2 bases and J 8 bases, with 4 bases left between them. The CDR3 DNA reads TGTGCCAGCAGCCAAAGCTATGAGCAGTTCTTC. This encodes CASSQSYEQFF.

This chain links TRBV9 with TRBJ2-7; TRBD1 agrees at 8 bases. The germline V gene encodes CDR1 SGDLS and CDR2 YYNGEE. V trimming: 4 bases; J trimming: 2 bases; junction bases outside the gene matches: 5. The CDR3 is 14 residues long. CDR3 nucleotides: TGTGCCAGCAGCCTTGACAGGGGTCCCTACGAGCAGTACTTC. Translating gives CASSLDRGPYEQYF.

The chain is built from TRBV6-1 and TRBJ1-1; TRBD1 aligns across 9 bases. The germline V gene encodes CDR1 MNHNS and CDR2 SASEGT. The V gene end was trimmed by 0 bases and the J gene end by 0 bases; junction bases not matched to a gene: 2. CDR3 length equals 16 residues. The chain's CDR3 is CASSEATGGMNTEAFF. The CDR3 DNA follows: TGTGCCAGCAGTGAAGCAACAGGGGGCATGAACACTGAAGCTTTCTTT.

This chain joins TRBV5-1 and TRBJ2-7, with 10 bases lining up with TRBD2. The V gene end was trimmed by 0 bases and the J gene end by 0 bases; junction bases not matched to a gene: 9. The CDR3 consists of 18 residues. Germline CDR1 reads SGHRS; CDR2 reads YFSETQ. CDR3 nucleotide sequence: TGCGCCAGCAGCTTGGCCGACGGTAGCGGGAGGAACTCCTACGAGCAGTACTTC. Its translation is CASSLADGSGRNSYEQYF.